Listed here is a single TCR beta chain. Its specificity is not known. The data belong to a study of cytomegalovirus exposure and HLA in healthy donors. Overall study results and limits: TCR association rates varied by HLA locus in a later analysis, with DRB1 highest and HLA-C lowest. Sequencing artifact likely explains a cluster of highly shared sequence variants. An analysis was carried out at a later point. It showed that HLA-associated TCR beta chains were more clonally expanded than equally common non-associated chains.

Primers: 60 Vbeta forward and 13 Jbeta reverse. Repertoires were generated with immunoSEQ multiplex PCR, while TCRdb's copy carries only in-frame clones and drops some. The sample has fewer than 200,000 clones; around 80% are singletons. J gave up 1 base and V 8 bases, and 7 bases lay outside the gene matches. Per germline, CDR1 MNHNS and CDR2 SASEGT. The CDR3 is 15 residues long. The specimen was PBMCs. The clonotype was recovered from a woman between 18 and 29 years old in good health and CMV-seronegative. The chain has TRBV6-1 and TRBJ2-7; 11 nucleotides line up with TRBD1. The CDR3 sequence is CASLDRGLPSYEQYF. As DNA, the CDR3 is TGTGCCAGCCTGGACAGGGGGCTCCCATCCTACGAGCAGTACTTC.